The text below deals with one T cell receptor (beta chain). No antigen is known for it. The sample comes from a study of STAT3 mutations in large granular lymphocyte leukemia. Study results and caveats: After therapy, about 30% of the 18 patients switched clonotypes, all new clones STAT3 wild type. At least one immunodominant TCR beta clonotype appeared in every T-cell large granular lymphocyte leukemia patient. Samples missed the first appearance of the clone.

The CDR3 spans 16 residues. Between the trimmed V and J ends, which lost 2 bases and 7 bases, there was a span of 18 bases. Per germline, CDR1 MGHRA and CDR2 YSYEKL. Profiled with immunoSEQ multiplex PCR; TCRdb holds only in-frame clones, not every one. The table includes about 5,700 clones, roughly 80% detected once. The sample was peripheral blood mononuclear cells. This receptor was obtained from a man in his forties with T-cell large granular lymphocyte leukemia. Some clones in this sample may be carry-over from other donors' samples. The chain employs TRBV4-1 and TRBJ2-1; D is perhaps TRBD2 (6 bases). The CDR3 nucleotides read TGCGCCAGCAGCCAACCAGACGGGAGAAATAGGAATGAGCAGTTCTTC. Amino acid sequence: CASSQPDGRNRNEQFF.